The sequence of this T cell receptor (beta chain) was determined in a study of blood T cell repertoires in COVID-19. Original methodology: Amplification with reference gene primers provided the estimates of nucleated cell counts. Libraries were prepared by immunoSEQ multiplex PCR; TCRdb keeps only in-frame clonotypes and omits some of them. The D gene and trimming were derived from the DNA, and the V and J assignments and clone size from that table. The sample holds around 360,000 clones, approximately 87% seen once. The receptor comes from a man aged 35-49 years in a cohort exposed to, infected with or recovered from COVID-19 (not recorded which). Material for sequencing was PBMCs or T cells enriched from blood (not recorded which).

CDR3 DNA: TGTGCCAGCAACTTTGGGACTCTTAGGGAGCAGTTCTTC. Its translation is CASNFGTLREQFF. The rearrangement links TRBV7-2 to TRBJ2-1; D may be TRBD2 (6 bases). V lost 7 bases to trimming and J lost 10 bases, with 17 bases between them. Germline V gene data show CDR1 as SGHTA and CDR2 as FQGNSA. The CDR3 loop spans 13 amino acids.